These 25 T cell receptor beta chains were all obtained from the same sample, sequenced in a study of cytomegalovirus exposure and HLA in healthy donors. In the PCR, 60 Vbeta and 13 Jbeta primers were used. Sequencing was performed with immunoSEQ multiplex PCR; in TCRdb, only in-frame clones are kept and a portion is missing. This repertoire shows around 98,000 clones, under 75% found once; its top ten account for roughly 2.5%. The specimen sequenced was PBMCs. The receptors shown here come from a man aged 50 to 60 in good health and CMV-seronegative.

V gene TRBV6-5 combines with J gene TRBJ1-1; 9 bases line up with TRBD1. Losses at the gene ends were 1 base for V and 1 base for J; bases not matched to a gene: 4. Germline V gives CDR1 MNHEY, CDR2 SVGAGI. The length of the CDR3 is 16 residues. The CDR3, as DNA: TGTGCCAGCAGTTACTTGCCGGGACAGGGGAACACTGAAGCTTTCTTT. It specifies CASSYLPGQGNTEAFF.

Turning to this clone: This sample also contains other DNA sequences that code for the same CDR3. This chain links TRBV18 with TRBJ2-7; 7 positions agree with TRBD1. Germline trimming cut 0 bases from V and 1 base from J; bases unmatched to any gene: 0. Germline V gene sequence: CDR1 KGHSH, CDR2 LQKENI. The CDR3 contains 14 residues. CDR3 region: CASSPPGQSYEQYF. CDR3 DNA sequence: TGTGCCAGCTCACCACCGGGACAGTCCTACGAGCAGTACTTC.

This clone appeared a few times. V is TRBV6-1 and J is TRBJ1-6; D possibly corresponds to TRBD1 (6 bases). This CDR3 region has 13 residues. Trimming cost V 7 bases and J 14 bases, with 18 bases left between them. The germline CDR1 and CDR2 sequences are MNHNS and SASEGT. CDR3 protein: CASTLRGGTALHF. For the CDR3, the DNA is TGTGCCAGCACCCTTCGAGGGGGTACGGCCCTCCACTTT.

This sequence joins TRBV5-1 and TRBJ2-1; TRBD2 matches at 9 bases. The CDR3 totals 15 residues. V was pared by 5 bases and J by 2 bases, with 5 bases of the junction left unmatched. CDR1 and CDR2 from the germline V gene are SGHRS and YFSETQ. CDR3 sequence: CASREWTSAYNEQFF. The CDR3 DNA reads TGCGCCAGCAGGGAGTGGACTAGCGCCTACAATGAGCAGTTCTTC. The entire variable domain, with the rest obtained from reference TRBV5-1 and TRBJ2-1, is as follows: KAGVTQTPRYLIKTRGQQVTLSCSPISGHRSVSWYQQTPGQGLQFLFEYFSETQRNKGNFPGRFSGRQFSNSRSEMNVSTLELGDSALYLCASREWTSAYNEQFFGPGTRLTVL.

The chain couples TRBV10-3 to TRBJ1-2; D not certain. V dropped 3 bases and J dropped 3 bases, with 23 bases sitting between them. From germline, CDR1 is ENHRY and CDR2 SYGVKD. The CDR3 contains 18 residues. Here the CDR3 DNA reads TGTGCCATCAGTGAACGACTCGATTCGACGGGGTGGTACTATGGCTACACCTTC. It specifies CAISERLDSTGWYYGYTF.

The genes are TRBV5-1 and TRBJ2-7, with 8 bases that match TRBD1. The CDR3 consists of 15 residues. Germline trimming cut 3 bases from V and 1 base from J; bases unmatched to any gene: 6. CDR1 is SGHRS and CDR2 is YFSETQ in the germline V gene. The chain's CDR3 is CASSSAQGASYEQYF. The CDR3 DNA is TGCGCCAGCAGCTCGGCGCAGGGGGCTTCCTACGAGCAGTACTTC.

V and J are TRBV5-4 and TRBJ2-1; no clear D gene. The germline gives CDR1 SGHNT, CDR2 YYREEE (reference sequence). V was clipped by 4 bases and J by 6 bases, with 8 bases between them. The CDR3 contains 12 residues. CDR3 sequence (DNA): TGTGCCAGCAGCCCCCAGGCCAATGAGCAGTTCTTC. Translation gives CASSPQANEQFF.

V gene TRBV6-5 combines with J gene TRBJ1-2, with a possible D match to TRBD1 (6 bases). The V end was cut by 5 bases, the J end by 6 bases, with 13 bases between. The CDR3 totals 13 residues. Germline loops: CDR1 MNHEY, CDR2 SVGAGI. The CDR3 spells CASSPWTVHGYTF. CDR3 nucleotides: TGTGCCAGCAGTCCGTGGACAGTACATGGCTACACCTTC.

About this clone itself: Compared with germline, one end of the junction differs, possibly owing to a read error. The V call is TRBV5-1, the J call TRBJ2-5; 7 bases map to TRBD1. This CDR3 comprises 15 residues. Per the germline V gene, CDR1 is SGHRS and CDR2 is YFSETQ. The CDR3 bases are TGCGCCAGCAGCCGGACACAGGGGAACCAAGGGACCCAGTACTTC. Encoded protein: CASSRTQGNQGTQYF.

The gene calls are TRBV28 and TRBJ2-1; D not resolved. The germline V gene encodes CDR1 MDHEN and CDR2 SYDVKM. CDR3 length: 12 residues. V was pared by 2 bases and J by 8 bases, with 7 bases between. In DNA form, the CDR3 reads TGTGCCAGCAGTTTAGGTGAGGATGAGCAGTTCTTC. Translated: CASSLGEDEQFF.

V and J are TRBV28 and TRBJ1-4; D gene unclear. V was cut by 3 bases and J by 0 bases, with 11 bases left in between. The CDR3 loop spans 16 amino acids. In germline, CDR1 is MDHEN, CDR2 SYDVKM. The chain's CDR3 is CASSFHLAATNEKLFF. DNA for the CDR3: TGTGCCAGCAGTTTTCATTTAGCTGCAACTAATGAAAAACTGTTTTTT.

Concerning this clone itself: An end of the junction differs from the germline gene, which may be a read error. The sample contains more than one DNA sequence encoding this CDR3. The chain has TRBV5-1 and TRBJ2-5; D is possibly TRBD2 (5 bases). The CDR3 covers 14 residues. CDR1 and CDR2 (germline): SGHRS, YFSETQ. This CDR3 reads CASSLVRVQETQYF. The CDR3 nucleotides are TGCGCCAGCAGCTTGGTGAGGGTCCAAGAGACTCAGTACTTC.

The V and J genes are TRBV15 and TRBJ1-1; possibly TRBD1 for D (5 bases). V dropped 1 base and J dropped 6 bases, with 12 bases sitting between them. Germline-derived CDR1 and CDR2 are LNHNV and YYDKDF (reference sequence). The CDR3 consists of 14 residues. CDR3 in DNA: TGTGCCACCAGCAGAGTGGGGGGTAACGCTGAAGCTTTCTTT. Its protein is CATSRVGGNAEAFF.

The chain is built from TRBV28 and TRBJ2-1; TRBD2 aligns across 9 bases. V shed 0 bases and J 8 bases; nucleotides not matched to a gene: 5. The CDR3 length is 15 residues. Germline-derived CDR1 and CDR2 are MDHEN and SYDVKM. The CDR3 nucleotides are TGTGCCAGCAGTTTATGGGGCGGGGGGGCCGATGAGCAGTTCTTC. Amino acid sequence: CASSLWGGGADEQFF.

V gene TRBV18 combines with J gene TRBJ2-7, with TRBD1 matching 9 bases. Germline assignment: CDR1 KGHSH and CDR2 LQKENI. V was clipped by 8 bases and J by 5 bases; unmatched bases: 13. There are 15 residues in the CDR3. CDR3 loop: CASQPELTGGNEQYF. The CDR3 coding sequence is TGTGCCAGCCAACCCGAACTAACAGGGGGCAACGAGCAGTACTTC.

This clone turned up a few times. Other nucleotide sequences in the sample specify the same CDR3. DNA of the CDR3: TGTGCCAGCAGCCTTGATAGAAGCACAGATACGCAGTATTTT. It translates to CASSLDRSTDTQYF. V is TRBV7-9 and J is TRBJ2-3, with D unresolved. V was pared by 5 bases and J by 0 bases, with 9 bases between. CDR1 is SEHNR, CDR2 FQNEAQ, per germline (reference sequence). This CDR3 has 14 residues.

The chain couples TRBV6-4 to TRBJ2-3; TRBD2 matches at 10 bases. The V gene end was trimmed by 5 bases and the J gene end by 0 bases; junction bases not matched to a gene: 2. The CDR3 is 15 residues long. Germline lookup yields CDR1 MRHNA and CDR2 SNTAGT. CDR3: CASSPTSGSTDTQYF. The DNA for the CDR3 is TGTGCCAGCAGTCCGACTAGCGGGAGCACAGATACGCAGTATTTT.

The CDR3 DNA is TGTGCCAGCAGCTTGCTAAGGGGGAGGAACACCGGGGAGCTGTTTTTT. It translates to CASSLLRGRNTGELFF. J is TRBJ2-2 and V is TRBV11-2; D might be TRBD1 (6 bases). The CDR3 runs to 16 residues. V lost 3 bases and J lost 1, with 12 bases in between. Germline values: CDR1 SGHAT, CDR2 FQNNGV.

The V gene is TRBV9, the J gene TRBJ2-5; 9 positions agree with TRBD1. The end of the DNA aligns better with TRBJ2-7, so the J call may be wrong. CDR1 is SGDLS, CDR2 YYNGEE, per germline. The CDR3 has 14 residues. CDR3 nucleotide sequence: TGTGCCAGCAGCGAGACGGGACAGGGCCACGAGCAGTACTTC. Its translation is CASSETGQGHEQYF.

The gene calls are TRBV4-3 and TRBJ2-5; TRBD2 aligns across 9 bases. Germline CDR1 and CDR2: LGHNA and YSLEER. Trimming took 6 bases from V and 1 from J; bases not matched to a gene: 9. The CDR3 runs to 16 residues. For the CDR3, the DNA is TGCGCCAGCAGTCGCGGGGGGGCCCTAACCCAAGAGACCCAGTACTTC. Its translation: CASSRGGALTQETQYF.

This clone showed up just a few times. The chain recombines TRBV27 with TRBJ1-5; perhaps TRBD1 as D (5 bases). Germline V gene sequence: CDR1 MNHEY, CDR2 SMNVEV (reference sequence). V lost 5 bases and J 0 bases, leaving 11 bases between the germline ends. CDR3 length: 15 residues. The CDR3 sequence: CASSRTGYSNQPQHF. The CDR3 bases are TGTGCCAGCAGTCGAACAGGCTATAGCAATCAGCCCCAGCATTTT.

The chain joins TRBV5-1 to TRBJ2-7; 10 nucleotides line up with TRBD2. CDR1 is SGHRS, CDR2 YFSETQ, per germline. The CDR3 is made up of 14 amino acids. After removal of 4 bases from V and 2 bases from J, the junction contained 3 bases not matched to a gene. Here the CDR3 reads CASSRLAGAYEQYF. The CDR3 DNA follows: TGCGCCAGCAGCAGGCTAGCGGGGGCCTACGAGCAGTACTTC. The full variable domain, rest sourced from reference TRBV5-1 and TRBJ2-7, is KAGVTQTPRYLIKTRGQQVTLSCSPISGHRSVSWYQQTPGQGLQFLFEYFSETQRNKGNFPGRFSGRQFSNSRSEMNVSTLELGDSALYLCASSRLAGAYEQYFGPGTRLTVT.

V is TRBV27 and J is TRBJ2-6; tentatively, D is TRBD1 (5 bases). CDR1 and CDR2 (germline): MNHEY, SMNVEV (reference sequence). The V gene lost 3 bases and the J gene lost 0 bases, with 9 bases spanning the gap. This CDR3 spans 16 amino acids. For the CDR3, the DNA is TGTGCCAGCAGTTTCGACAGCAGCTCTGGGGCCAACGTCCTGACTTTC. It codes for CASSFDSSSGANVLTF.

This clone was picked up a small number of times. CDR3 sequence (DNA): TGTGCCAGAAGGCGGACTAGCGGAACTGGGGCCAACGTCCTGACTTTC. Amino acids: CARRRTSGTGANVLTF. The rearrangement joins TRBV2 to TRBJ2-6; TRBD2 matches 10 bases. Looked up from germline, CDR1 is SNHLY and CDR2 is FYNNEI. With V trimmed by 9 bases and J by 2 bases, 7 bases remained unmatched. This CDR3 has 16 residues.

The V gene is TRBV9, the J gene TRBJ1-6; no firm D call. Germline assignment: CDR1 SGDLS and CDR2 YYNGEE. This CDR3 spans 13 amino acids. V gave up 0 bases and J gave up 8 bases, with 6 bases separating them. The CDR3 loop reads CASSVDGYSPLHF. CDR3 nucleotides: TGTGCCAGCAGCGTAGACGGGTATTCACCCCTCCACTTT. The full variable domain, completed using reference TRBV9 and TRBJ1-6, is DSGVTQTPKHLITATGQRVTLRCSPRSGDLSVYWYQQSLDQGLQFLIQYYNGEERAKGNILERFSAQQFPDLHSELNLSSLELGDSALYFCASSVDGYSPLHFGNGTRLTVT.